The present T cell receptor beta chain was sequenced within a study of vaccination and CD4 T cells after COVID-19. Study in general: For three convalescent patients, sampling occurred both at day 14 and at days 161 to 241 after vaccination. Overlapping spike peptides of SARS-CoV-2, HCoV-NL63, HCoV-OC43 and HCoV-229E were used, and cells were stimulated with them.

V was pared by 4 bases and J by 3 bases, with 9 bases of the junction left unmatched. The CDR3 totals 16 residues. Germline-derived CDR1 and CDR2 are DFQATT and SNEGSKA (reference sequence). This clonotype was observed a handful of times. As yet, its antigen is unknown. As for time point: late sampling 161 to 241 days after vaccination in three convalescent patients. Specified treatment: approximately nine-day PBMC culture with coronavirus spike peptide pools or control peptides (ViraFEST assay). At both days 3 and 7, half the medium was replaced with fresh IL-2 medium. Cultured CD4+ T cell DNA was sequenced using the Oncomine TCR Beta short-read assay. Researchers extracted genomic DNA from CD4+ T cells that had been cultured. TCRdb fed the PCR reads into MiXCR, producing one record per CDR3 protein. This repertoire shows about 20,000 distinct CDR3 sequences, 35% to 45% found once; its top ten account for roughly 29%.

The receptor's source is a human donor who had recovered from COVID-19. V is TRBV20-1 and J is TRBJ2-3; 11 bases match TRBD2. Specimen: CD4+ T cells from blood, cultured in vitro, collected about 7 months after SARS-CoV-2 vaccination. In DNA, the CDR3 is TGCAGTGCTACCTCCCCCGTAGCGGGAGGGACAGATACGCAGTATTTT. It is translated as CSATSPVAGGTDTQYF.